These 25 T cell receptor beta chains were all obtained from the same sample, sequenced in a study of circulating tumor DNA in untreated peripheral T-cell lymphoma. The method was immunoSEQ multiplex PCR; TCRdb's version includes in-frame clones alone and lacks a portion of them. This sample has thousands of clones, with 87% found just once. The material sequenced was cell-free DNA from blood serum. Receptors originate from a human donor with peripheral T-cell lymphoma.

The gene calls are TRBV19 and TRBJ1-4; 7 positions match TRBD1. V shed 7 bases and J 5 bases; nucleotides not matched to a gene: 7. CDR1 and CDR2 (germline): LNHDA, SQIVND (reference sequence). The CDR3 extends over 14 amino acids. Written as DNA, the CDR3 is TGTGCCAGTACCCCGACAGGGCCCAATGAAAAACTGTTTTTT. Amino acid sequence: CASTPTGPNEKLFF.

The rearrangement joins TRBV5-1 to TRBJ2-3; no firm D call. Germline loops: CDR1 SGHRS, CDR2 YFSETQ. V was shortened by 3 bases and J by 2 bases, with 10 bases between the two germline ends. This CDR3 region has 14 residues. The CDR3 is CASSSDLNTDTQYF. The CDR3 nucleotides read TGCGCCAGCAGCTCAGACCTAAACACAGATACGCAGTATTTT.

V gene TRBV6-1 combines with J gene TRBJ2-1, with 10 bases aligning to TRBD2. Germline CDR1 is MNHNS and CDR2 is SASEGT. The V segment lost 4 bases and the J segment 8 bases; nucleotides outside the gene matches: 11. This CDR3 has 16 amino acids. The CDR3 here is CASSAYTSGITDEQFF. The CDR3 DNA is TGTGCCAGCAGTGCTTACACTAGCGGGATAACCGATGAGCAGTTCTTC.

The gene calls are TRBV4-2 and TRBJ2-5; 10 nucleotides line up with TRBD1. The V gene end was trimmed by 1 base and the J gene end by 4 bases; junction bases not matched to a gene: 3. There are 15 residues in the CDR3. Per germline, CDR1 LGHNA and CDR2 YNFKEQ. CDR3 region: CASSQGTGGGETQYF. The CDR3 DNA is TGTGCCAGCAGCCAAGGGACAGGGGGAGGAGAGACCCAGTACTTC.

This clone appeared a single time. The chain combines TRBV27 with TRBJ2-5, with 12 positions matching TRBD2. This CDR3 is 15 amino acids long. The J segment lost 4 bases and the V segment lost 4 bases, leaving 4 bases of the junction unmatched. Germline CDR1 is MNHEY and CDR2 is SMNVEV (reference sequence). In nucleotides, the CDR3 is TGTGCCAGCAGTTCTCCTAGCGGGGGGGCAGAGACCCAGTACTTC. Translated: CASSSPSGGAETQYF.

This chain connects TRBV6-5 to TRBJ1-2, with D perhaps matching TRBD1 (6 bases). V was trimmed by 2 bases and J by 3 bases, leaving 13 bases between them. Germline values: CDR1 MNHEY, CDR2 SVGAGI. This CDR3 spans 15 amino acids. The CDR3, as DNA: TGTGCCAGCAGTTACCACAGGGAGAGAGACTATGGCTACACCTTC. It translates to CASSYHRERDYGYTF.

Remarks on this clone: The same CDR3 is also encoded by other DNA sequences in this sample. The chain uses TRBV9 and TRBJ1-1; 7 bases match TRBD1. Germline V gene lookup returns CDR1 SGDLS and CDR2 YYNGEE. V dropped 4 bases and J dropped 1; count of bases not matched to a gene: 7. This CDR3 is 15 amino acids long. CDR3 protein: CASSPQGQQNTEAFF. DNA of the CDR3: TGTGCCAGCAGCCCGCAGGGACAGCAGAACACTGAAGCTTTCTTT.

J is TRBJ2-3 and V is TRBV6-5, with 8 nucleotides matching TRBD2. Germline CDR1 and CDR2: MNHEY and SVGAGI. The CDR3 length is 14 residues. V was clipped by 3 bases and J by 4 bases; unmatched bases: 3. CDR3 DNA: TGTGCCAGCAGTTATAGCGGGGAGCCAGATACGCAGTATTTT. It specifies CASSYSGEPDTQYF.

The J gene is TRBJ1-2, the V gene TRBV11-2; D possibly corresponds to TRBD1 (6 bases). This CDR3 is built from 14 residues. Germline CDR1 SGHAT, CDR2 FQNNGV. With 5 bases removed from V and 12 bases from J, the gap between germline ends came to 22 bases. CDR3 nucleotides: TGTGCCAGCAGCCCAATAGTCTTAAGGGGGTGGAACACCTTC. Translating gives CASSPIVLRGWNTF.

This chain connects TRBV5-1 to TRBJ2-7, with TRBD2 identical over 9 bases. The V and J ends lost 0 bases and 5 bases, in that order; junction bases with no gene match: 9. This CDR3 comprises 16 residues. Looked up from germline, CDR1 is SGHRS and CDR2 is YFSETQ. The CDR3 nucleotides read TGCGCCAGCAGCTTGGCCTATGCGGGAGGGCTCGACGAGCAGTACTTC. As protein: CASSLAYAGGLDEQYF. Looking up the rest from reference TRBV5-1 and TRBJ2-7 gives the full variable domain: KAGVTQTPRYLIKTRGQQVTLSCSPISGHRSVSWYQQTPGQGLQFLFEYFSETQRNKGNFPGRFSGRQFSNSRSEMNVSTLELGDSALYLCASSLAYAGGLDEQYFGPGTRLTVT.

The V and J genes are TRBV5-1 and TRBJ2-6; D remains unclear. Germline CDR1 SGHRS, CDR2 YFSETQ. Deletions cut 1 base from V and 0 bases from J, with 14 bases between. CDR3 length equals 18 residues. The CDR3, as DNA: TGCGCCAGCAGCTTGTTTTCGGTCGGGCTCTCTGGGGCCAACGTCCTGACTTTC. It codes for CASSLFSVGLSGANVLTF.

The V call is TRBV4-1, the J call TRBJ2-7; 8 bases align to TRBD2. V dropped 3 bases and J dropped 2; count of bases not matched to a gene: 15. This CDR3 region has 18 residues. The germline CDR1 and CDR2 sequences are MGHRA and YSYEKL. CDR3 in DNA: TGCGCCAGCAGCCAGTCCGCCCCCCTAGCGGGTTGGGCCTACGAGCAGTACTTC. Protein sequence: CASSQSAPLAGWAYEQYF.

The rearrangement joins TRBV2 to TRBJ2-2, with 9 bases fitting TRBD1. Trimming cost V 7 bases and J 4 bases; bases outside gene matches: 7. This CDR3 is 15 amino acids long. Germline lookup yields CDR1 SNHLY and CDR2 FYNNEI. This CDR3 is CASTSRTGATGELFF. The CDR3 DNA sequence: TGTGCCAGCACGTCCCGGACAGGGGCCACCGGGGAGCTGTTTTTT.

V usage is TRBV4-1 and J usage is TRBJ2-1; 11 nucleotides line up with TRBD2. The J segment lost 2 bases and the V segment lost 3 bases, leaving 0 bases of the junction unmatched. Germline V gives CDR1 MGHRA, CDR2 YSYEKL. The CDR3 covers 15 residues. The CDR3 bases are TGCGCCAGCAGCCAGACTAGCGGGGCCTACAATGAGCAGTTCTTC. Protein: CASSQTSGAYNEQFF.

The chain couples TRBV7-8 to TRBJ2-1, with D possibly TRBD1 on 6 matching bases. The CDR3 is 13 residues long. The V end was cut by 5 bases, the J end by 8 bases, with 13 bases between. Looked up from germline, CDR1 is SGHVS and CDR2 is FQNEAQ. CDR3 protein: CASSTFPGDEQFF. The CDR3 DNA reads TGTGCCAGCAGCACTTTCCCAGGGGATGAGCAGTTCTTC.

The chain combines TRBV28 with TRBJ1-1; 7 bases align to TRBD1. This CDR3 is 13 amino acids long. Germline CDR1 reads MDHEN; CDR2 reads SYDVKM. Unmatched junction bases numbered 6, after V lost 6 bases and J lost 5 bases. CDR3 protein: CASSPGTVTEAFF. The CDR3 DNA reads as TGTGCCAGCAGCCCCGGGACAGTAACTGAAGCTTTCTTT.

The chain links TRBV5-4 to TRBJ2-3, with 7 nucleotides matching TRBD1. The V and J ends lost 3 bases and 6 bases, in that order; junction bases with no gene match: 10. Germline V gene data show CDR1 as SGHNT and CDR2 as YYREEE (reference sequence). This CDR3 is built from 15 residues. CDR3 nucleotides: TGTGCCAGCAGCTCGATGACACAGGGGACGGATACGCAGTATTTT. Translation gives CASSSMTQGTDTQYF.

The chain couples TRBV6-1 to TRBJ1-2, with 7 bases identical to TRBD1. J lost 3 bases, V lost 5 bases, and 6 bases had no gene match. Germline loops: CDR1 MNHNS, CDR2 SASEGT. This CDR3 is built from 14 residues. The CDR3 here is CASSPLTGYYGYTF. CDR3 in DNA: TGTGCCAGCAGTCCCCTGACAGGGTACTATGGCTACACCTTC.

The chain uses TRBV11-3 and TRBJ2-3; the D is unclear. CDR1 is SGHNT, CDR2 YENEEA, per germline. Trimming took off 2 bases at V and 3 bases at J, with 9 bases between the two ends. The CDR3 has 14 residues. CDR3 DNA: TGTGCCAGCAGCTTAACCGCGTCGACAGATACGCAGTATTTT. The encoded protein is CASSLTASTDTQYF.

The chain couples TRBV7-2 to TRBJ1-3; 7 nucleotides line up with TRBD1. Germline lookup yields CDR1 SGHTA and CDR2 FQGNSA. V dropped 3 bases and J dropped 3; count of bases not matched to a gene: 5. This CDR3 is built from 15 residues. The CDR3 region has the DNA TGTGCCAGCAGCTTTTCAGGGGGTGGTGGAAACACCATATATTTT. It specifies CASSFSGGGGNTIYF.

This clone was recorded only once. The chain carries TRBV6-5 and TRBJ2-1, with TRBD1 identical over 7 bases. CDR1 and CDR2 from the germline V gene are MNHEY and SVGAGI. The CDR3 is made up of 14 amino acids. With 6 bases clipped from V and 15 bases from J, the junction kept 17 bases outside the gene matches. The CDR3 sequence: CASSFRDSENGVFF. CDR3 DNA sequence: TGTGCCAGCAGCTTCCGGGACAGTGAAAATGGCGTGTTCTTC.

The rearrangement links TRBV27 to TRBJ1-4; D is unresolved. The V end lost 0 bases, the J end lost 0 bases, and 20 bases lay between the germline ends. CDR1 and CDR2 (germline): MNHEY, SMNVEV (reference sequence). This CDR3 contains 20 residues. The CDR3 is CASSLSGIPSSGTTNEKLFF. The CDR3 DNA follows: TGTGCCAGCAGTTTATCAGGTATACCATCGTCGGGGACAACTAATGAAAAACTGTTTTTT.

This chain connects TRBV25-1 to TRBJ1-1; D is uncertain. The germline gives CDR1 MGHDK, CDR2 SYGVNS. This CDR3 comprises 17 residues. V was trimmed by 1 base and J by 3 bases, leaving 18 bases between them. The CDR3 loop is CASSELPLMGKYTEAFF. The CDR3 DNA sequence: TGTGCCAGCAGTGAATTGCCCCTGATGGGGAAGTACACTGAAGCTTTCTTT.

CDR3 DNA sequence: TGCGCCAGCAGCGCGGACAGGGGCTCCGAGCAGTACTTC. Protein: CASSADRGSEQYF. The J gene is TRBJ2-7, the V gene TRBV5-1, with 9 bases aligning to TRBD1. Germline V lookup: CDR1 SGHRS, CDR2 YFSETQ. The CDR3 runs to 13 residues. V shed 4 bases and J 6 bases; nucleotides not matched to a gene: 5.

J is TRBJ1-5 and V is TRBV15; perhaps TRBD1 as D (6 bases). The germline CDR1 and CDR2 sequences are LNHNV and YYDKDF (reference sequence). The CDR3 length is 14 residues. Trimming shortened V by 1 base and J by 7 bases, and 11 bases separated the two germline ends. The CDR3 coding sequence is TGTGCCACCAGCAGAGGTCCAGGGACACAGCCCCAGCATTTT. This codes for CATSRGPGTQPQHF.